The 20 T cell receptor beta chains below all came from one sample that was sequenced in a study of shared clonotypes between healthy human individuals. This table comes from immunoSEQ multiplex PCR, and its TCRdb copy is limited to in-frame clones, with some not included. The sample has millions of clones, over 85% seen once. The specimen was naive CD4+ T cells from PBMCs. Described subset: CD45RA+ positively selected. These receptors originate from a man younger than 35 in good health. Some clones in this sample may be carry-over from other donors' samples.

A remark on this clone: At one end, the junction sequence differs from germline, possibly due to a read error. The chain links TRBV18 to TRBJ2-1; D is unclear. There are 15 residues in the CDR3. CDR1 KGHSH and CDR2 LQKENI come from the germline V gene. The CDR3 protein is CASSQRTTSYYEQFF. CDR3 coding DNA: TGTGCCAGCTCCCAACGGACCACGAGCTACTATGAGCAGTTCTTC.

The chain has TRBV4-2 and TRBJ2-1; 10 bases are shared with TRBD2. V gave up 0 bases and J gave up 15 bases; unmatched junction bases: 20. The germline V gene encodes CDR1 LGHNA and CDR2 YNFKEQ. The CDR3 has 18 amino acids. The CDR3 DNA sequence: TGTGCCAGCAGCCAAGATCTCGTGTCTAGCGGGAGATCGCCGTTTAGGTTCTTC. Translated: CASSQDLVSSGRSPFRFF.

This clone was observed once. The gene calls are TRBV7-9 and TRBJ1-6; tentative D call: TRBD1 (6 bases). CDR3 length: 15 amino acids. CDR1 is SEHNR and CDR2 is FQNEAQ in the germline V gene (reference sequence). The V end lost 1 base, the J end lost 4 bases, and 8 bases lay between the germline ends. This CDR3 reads CASSLGTEYNSPLHF. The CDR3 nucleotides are TGTGCCAGCAGCTTAGGGACAGAGTATAATTCACCCCTCCACTTT.

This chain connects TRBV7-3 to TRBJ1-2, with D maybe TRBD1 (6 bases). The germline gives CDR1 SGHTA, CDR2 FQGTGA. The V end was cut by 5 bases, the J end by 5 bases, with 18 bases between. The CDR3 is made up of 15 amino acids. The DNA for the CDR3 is TGTGCCAGCAGCCCCGGGAGGAACAGGGAGTATGGCTACACCTTC. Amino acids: CASSPGRNREYGYTF.

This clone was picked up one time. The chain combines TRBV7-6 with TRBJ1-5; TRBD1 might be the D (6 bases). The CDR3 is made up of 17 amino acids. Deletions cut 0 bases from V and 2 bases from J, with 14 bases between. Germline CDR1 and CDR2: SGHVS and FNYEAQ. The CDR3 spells CASSLAGRGARNQPQHF. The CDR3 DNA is TGTGCCAGCAGCTTAGCGGGAAGGGGGGCTCGCAATCAGCCCCAGCATTTT.

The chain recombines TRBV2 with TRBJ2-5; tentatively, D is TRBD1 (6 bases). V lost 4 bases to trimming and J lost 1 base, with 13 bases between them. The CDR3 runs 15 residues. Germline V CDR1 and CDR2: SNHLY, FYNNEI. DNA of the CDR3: TGTGCCAGCAGTGGAGAAGCAGGGGTCCAAGAGACCCAGTACTTC. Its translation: CASSGEAGVQETQYF.

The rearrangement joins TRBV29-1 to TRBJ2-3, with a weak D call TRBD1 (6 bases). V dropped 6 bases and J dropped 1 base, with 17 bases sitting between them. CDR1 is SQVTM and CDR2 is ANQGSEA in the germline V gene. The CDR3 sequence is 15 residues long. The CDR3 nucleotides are TGCAGCGTCGGGCGGGCAAGACAGGGCACAGATACGCAGTATTTT. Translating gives CSVGRARQGTDTQYF.

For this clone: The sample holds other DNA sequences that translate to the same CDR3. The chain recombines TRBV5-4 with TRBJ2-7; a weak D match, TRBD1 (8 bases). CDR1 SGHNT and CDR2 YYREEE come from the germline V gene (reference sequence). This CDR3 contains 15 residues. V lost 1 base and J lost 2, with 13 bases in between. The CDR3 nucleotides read TGTGCCAGCAGCTTGAAAACAGGGGGGGCCTACGAGCAGTACTTC. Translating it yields CASSLKTGGAYEQYF.

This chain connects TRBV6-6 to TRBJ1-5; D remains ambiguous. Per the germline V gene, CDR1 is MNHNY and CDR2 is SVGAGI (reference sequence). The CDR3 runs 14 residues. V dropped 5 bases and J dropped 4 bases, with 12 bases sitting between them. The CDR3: CASSPSGANQPQHF. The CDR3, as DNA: TGTGCCAGCAGTCCCTCGGGTGCGAATCAGCCCCAGCATTTT.

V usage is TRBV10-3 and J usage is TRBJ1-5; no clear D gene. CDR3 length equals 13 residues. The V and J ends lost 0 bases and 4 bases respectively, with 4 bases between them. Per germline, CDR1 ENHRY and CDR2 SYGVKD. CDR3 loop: CAISESKNQPQHF. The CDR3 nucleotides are TGTGCCATCAGTGAGTCCAAGAATCAGCCCCAGCATTTT.

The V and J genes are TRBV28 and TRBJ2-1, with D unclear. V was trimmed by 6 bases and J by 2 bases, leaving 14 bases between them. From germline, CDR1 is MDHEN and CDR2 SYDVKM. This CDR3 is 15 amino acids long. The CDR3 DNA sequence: TGTGCCAGCAGCCCCCTTAGGATCGCCTACAATGAGCAGTTCTTC. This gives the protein CASSPLRIAYNEQFF.

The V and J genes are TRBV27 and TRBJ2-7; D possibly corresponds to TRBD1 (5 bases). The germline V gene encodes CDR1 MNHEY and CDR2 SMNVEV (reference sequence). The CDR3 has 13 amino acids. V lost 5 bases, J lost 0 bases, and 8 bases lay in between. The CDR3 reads CASSMTVSYEQYF. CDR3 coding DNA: TGTGCCAGCAGTATGACAGTCTCCTACGAGCAGTACTTC.

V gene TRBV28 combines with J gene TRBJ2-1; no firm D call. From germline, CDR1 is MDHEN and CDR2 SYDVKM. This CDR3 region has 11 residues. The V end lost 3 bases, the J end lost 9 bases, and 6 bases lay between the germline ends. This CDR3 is CASSLPGEQFF. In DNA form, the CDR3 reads TGTGCCAGCAGTTTGCCTGGTGAGCAGTTCTTC.

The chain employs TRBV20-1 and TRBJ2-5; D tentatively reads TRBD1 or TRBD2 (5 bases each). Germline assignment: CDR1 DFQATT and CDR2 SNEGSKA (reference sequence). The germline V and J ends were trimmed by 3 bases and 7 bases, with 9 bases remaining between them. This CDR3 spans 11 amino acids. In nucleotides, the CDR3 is TGCAGTGCTAGCGGGGCGCGGACCCAGTACTTC. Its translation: CSASGARTQYF.

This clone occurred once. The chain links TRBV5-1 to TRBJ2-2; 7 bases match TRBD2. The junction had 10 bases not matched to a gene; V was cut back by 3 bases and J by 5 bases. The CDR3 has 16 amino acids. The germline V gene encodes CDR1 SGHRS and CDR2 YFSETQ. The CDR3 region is CASSWGGSADTGELFF. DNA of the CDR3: TGCGCCAGCAGCTGGGGCGGGAGCGCCGATACCGGGGAGCTGTTTTTT.

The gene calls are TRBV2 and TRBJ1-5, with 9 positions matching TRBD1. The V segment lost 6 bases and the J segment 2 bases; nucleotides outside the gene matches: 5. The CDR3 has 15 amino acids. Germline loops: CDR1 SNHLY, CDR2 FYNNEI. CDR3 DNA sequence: TGTGCCAGCAGAGCGGACAGGGGTGGCAATCAGCCCCAGCATTTT. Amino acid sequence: CASRADRGGNQPQHF. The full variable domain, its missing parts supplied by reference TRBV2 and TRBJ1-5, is EPEVTQTPSHQVTQMGQEVILRCVPISNHLYFYWYRQILGQKVEFLVSFYNNEISEKSEIFDDQFSVERPDGSNFTLKIRSTKLEDSAMYFCASRADRGGNQPQHFGDGTRLSIL.

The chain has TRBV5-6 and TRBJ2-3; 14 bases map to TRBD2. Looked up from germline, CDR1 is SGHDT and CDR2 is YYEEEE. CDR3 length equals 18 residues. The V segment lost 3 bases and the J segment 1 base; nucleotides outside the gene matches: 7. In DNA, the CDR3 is TGTGCCAGCAGCTCAGGTCCGACTAGCGGGAGGGGCACAGATACGCAGTATTTT. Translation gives CASSSGPTSGRGTDTQYF.

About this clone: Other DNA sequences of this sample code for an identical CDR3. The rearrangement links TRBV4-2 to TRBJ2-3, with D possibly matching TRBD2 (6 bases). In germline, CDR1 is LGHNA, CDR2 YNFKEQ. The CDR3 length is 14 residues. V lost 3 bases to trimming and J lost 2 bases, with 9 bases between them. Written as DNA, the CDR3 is TGTGCCAGCAGCCAGGGGACTGACACAGATACGCAGTATTTT. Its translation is CASSQGTDTDTQYF.

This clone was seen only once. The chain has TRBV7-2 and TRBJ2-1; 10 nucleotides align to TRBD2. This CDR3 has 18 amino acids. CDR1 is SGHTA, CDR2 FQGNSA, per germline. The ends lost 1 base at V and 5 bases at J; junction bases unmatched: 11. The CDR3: CASSLGSWASGSHNEQFF. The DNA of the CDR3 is TGTGCCAGCAGCTTAGGGTCTTGGGCTAGCGGGAGTCACAATGAGCAGTTCTTC.

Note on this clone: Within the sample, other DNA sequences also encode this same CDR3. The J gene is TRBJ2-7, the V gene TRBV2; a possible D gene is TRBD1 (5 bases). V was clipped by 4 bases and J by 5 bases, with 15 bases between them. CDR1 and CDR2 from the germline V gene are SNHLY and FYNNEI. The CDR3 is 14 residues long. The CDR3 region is CASSVGQGLDEQYF. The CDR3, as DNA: TGTGCCAGCAGTGTAGGACAAGGGCTTGACGAGCAGTACTTC.